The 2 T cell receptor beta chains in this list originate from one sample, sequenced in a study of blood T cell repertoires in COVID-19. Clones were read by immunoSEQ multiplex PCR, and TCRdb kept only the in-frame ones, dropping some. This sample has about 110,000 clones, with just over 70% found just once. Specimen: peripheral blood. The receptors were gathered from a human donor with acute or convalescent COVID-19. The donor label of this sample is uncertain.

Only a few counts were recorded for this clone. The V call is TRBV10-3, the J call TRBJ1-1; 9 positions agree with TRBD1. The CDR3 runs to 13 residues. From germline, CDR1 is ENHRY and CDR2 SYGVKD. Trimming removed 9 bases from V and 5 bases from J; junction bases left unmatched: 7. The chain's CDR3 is CAIMGQGRTEAFF. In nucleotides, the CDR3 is TGTGCCATTATGGGACAGGGAAGGACTGAAGCTTTCTTT.

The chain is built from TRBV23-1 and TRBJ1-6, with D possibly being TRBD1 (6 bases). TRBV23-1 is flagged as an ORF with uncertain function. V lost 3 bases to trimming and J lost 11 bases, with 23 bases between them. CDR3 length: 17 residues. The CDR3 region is CASSQRGSAGVPTPLHF. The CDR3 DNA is TGCGCCAGCAGTCAGAGGGGGTCGGCGGGAGTCCCCACACCCCTCCACTTT.